Listed below are T cell receptor beta chains from one sample, sequenced in a study of CD8+ T cells in alopecia areata. Profiling relied on immunoSEQ multiplex PCR, and the TCRdb table lists in-frame clones only, not all of them. The sample records 150,000 to 190,000 clones, more than 45% being singletons. Source: CD8+ T cells sorted from blood, taken at week 0. The receptors here all came from a human donor with alopecia areata. Each CDR3 is given with its conserved first and last residue. D genes are given only for firm matches. The listing skips clone size in some rows; elsewhere it reads once, few, many or a size class.

>.|TRBV27|TRBJ1-4|.
TGTGCCAGCAGTCCACAACAGGGTCCGATTGAAAAACTGTTTTTT
CASSPQQGPIEKLFF
>.|TRBV29-1|TRBJ2-5|few
TGCAGCGCAACCGAAGGGTCCGGAGAGACCCAGTACTTC
CSATEGSGETQYF
>.|TRBV5-6|TRBJ1-2|.
TGTGCCAGCAGCTTTACGGACACTGGCTACACCTTC
CASSFTDTGYTF
>.|TRBV30|TRBJ1-2|.
TGTGCCTGGAACCCCGGGCCCAGCTACACCTTC
CAWNPGPSYTF
>.|TRBV27|TRBJ1-2|medium-sized
TGTGCCAGCAGTTACGCCGGGACGCCGAGGGATGGCTACACCTTC
CASSYAGTPRDGYTF
>.|TRBV7-9|TRBJ1-1|.
TGTGCCAGCAGCCGGGGGAACACTGAAGCTTTCTTT
CASSRGNTEAFF
>.|TRBV6-5|TRBJ2-1|few
TGTGCCAGCAGTGTCCAGGGCACCAATGAGCAGTTCTTC
CASSVQGTNEQFF
>TRBD2|TRBV6-4|TRBJ2-1|many
TGTGCCAGCAGTGAGGGGACTAGCGGGAATGAGCAGTTCTTC
CASSEGTSGNEQFF
>TRBD1|TRBV28|TRBJ2-4|.
TGTGCCAGCAGTCATAGGGGGCCTTTAAACATTCAGTACTTC
CASSHRGPLNIQYF
>.|TRBV5-1|TRBJ2-7|.
TGCGCCAGCAGCTCAACTACCGATACTCTCGAGCAGTACTTC
CASSSTTDTLEQYF
>.|TRBV30|TRBJ2-7|.
TGTGCCTGGAGTGGAGGGTACGAGCAGTACTTC
CAWSGGYEQYF
>.|TRBV19|TRBJ2-6|few
TGTGCCAGTCACTCTGGGGCCAACGTCCTGACTTTC
CASHSGANVLTF
>.|TRBV13|TRBJ2-1|few
TGTGCCAGCAGCTTAGACGGGAACGACAATGAGCAGTTCTTC
CASSLDGNDNEQFF
>.|TRBV27|TRBJ1-1|.
TGTGCCAGCAGCTACGGAAGGGAAGCTTTCTTT
CASSYGREAFF
>TRBD1|TRBV29-1|TRBJ2-5|.
TGCAGCGTCTACGACAGGGAAAAAGAGACTCAGTACTTC
CSVYDREKETQYF
>.|TRBV30|TRBJ1-4|few
TGTGCCTGGCGGCTCGCTAATGAAAAACTGTTTTTT
CAWRLANEKLFF
>TRBD1|TRBV11-2|TRBJ1-1|.
TGTGCCAGCAGCCATGGGAGGGGGCGCGGAGACACTGAAGCTTTCTTT
CASSHGRGRGDTEAFF
>.|TRBV30|TRBJ1-2|.
TGTGCCTGGAGTATCCCGGGAGGCGGCTACACCTTC
CAWSIPGGGYTF
>TRBD2|TRBV2|TRBJ2-1|.
TGTGCCAGCAGTAGATTAGCGGGGGAACAAGACAATGAGCAGTTCTTC
CASSRLAGEQDNEQFF
>.|TRBV1|TRBJ2-7|.
TGCACCAGCAGCCAAGTGGCAGGGAGCTCCTACGAGCAGTACTTC
CTSSQVAGSSYEQYF